This T cell receptor (beta chain) was sequenced during a study of cytomegalovirus exposure and HLA in healthy donors. The CDR3 runs 16 residues. V dropped 2 bases and J dropped 0 bases, with 8 bases sitting between them. Germline CDR1 SNHLY, CDR2 FYNNEI. About this clone itself: Its cognate antigen is unknown.

Study observations and caveats: In an earlier analysis, productive rearrangement rates for most beta V segments clustered near 90% or 30%. DRB1 had the most TCR associations and HLA-C the fewest, a later analysis found, with rates varying by HLA locus.

Primers: 60 Vbeta forward and 13 Jbeta reverse. The table came from immunoSEQ multiplex PCR; TCRdb's copy has only in-frame clones and leaves some out. The sample gives around 70,000 clones, 78% of which show up once; roughly 8.9% is in the top ten. The sequenced sample consisted of PBMCs. This TCR was recovered from a woman between 40 and 50 years old in good health and CMV-seropositive. V gene TRBV2 combines with J gene TRBJ2-6; D is uncertain. The CDR3 region has the DNA TGTGCCAGCAGTGAATCTTGGAGCTCTGGGGCCAACGTCCTGACTTTC. It codes for CASSESWSSGANVLTF.